A selection of T cell receptor beta chains follows, all from one sample in a study of blood T cell repertoires in COVID-19. Only in-frame clones appear in the TCRdb table, and some are missing; sequencing was by immunoSEQ multiplex PCR. Of fewer than 450,000 clones in the sample, roughly 86% were seen once. Sequencing was carried out using peripheral blood. These receptors came from a woman aged 70-85 years with COVID-19, enrolled during active disease. Each CDR3 is given with its conserved first and last residue. A D gene is named only where the DNA matches it firmly.

v_gene | d_gene | CDR3aa
TRBV2 | - | CASSVRGLEAFF
TRBV6-1 | - | CASSEGQAHTEAFF
TRBV19 | - | CASMRQLSGANVLTF
TRBV7-2 | TRBD2 | CASSSRGLAGGPYEQYF
TRBV19 | TRBD1 | CASSTGGYGYTF
TRBV24-1 | - | CATSDSTKGQETQYF
TRBV28 | - | CASRLFLEGGYTF
TRBV7-3 | - | CASSLWHHYEQYF
TRBV6-2/TRBV6-3 | TRBD2 | CASSYESIAGVPYEQYF
TRBV3-1/TRBV3-2 | TRBD1 | CASSQGMSGTGNEKLFF
TRBV21-1 | - | CASNPGEGGGYTF
TRBV6-5 | - | CASSYSFRTAQETQYF
TRBV6-4 | TRBD1 | CASSRQGTDTQYF
TRBV2 | TRBD1 | CASSSNRGANYGYTF
TRBV9 | TRBD2 | CASSPNPTAGQETQYF
TRBV29-1 | TRBD2 | CSVESVAGGGDTQYF
TRBV18 | - | CASSLGLDGYTF
TRBV5-8 | - | CASSLARGPGGTDTQYF
TRBV5-1 | - | CASSATTMNTEAFF
TRBV6-4 | TRBD1 | CASSATGGVTEAFF
TRBV10-1 | - | CASSGIGQTEAFF
TRBV11-2 | - | CASSSDRSLSGNTIYF